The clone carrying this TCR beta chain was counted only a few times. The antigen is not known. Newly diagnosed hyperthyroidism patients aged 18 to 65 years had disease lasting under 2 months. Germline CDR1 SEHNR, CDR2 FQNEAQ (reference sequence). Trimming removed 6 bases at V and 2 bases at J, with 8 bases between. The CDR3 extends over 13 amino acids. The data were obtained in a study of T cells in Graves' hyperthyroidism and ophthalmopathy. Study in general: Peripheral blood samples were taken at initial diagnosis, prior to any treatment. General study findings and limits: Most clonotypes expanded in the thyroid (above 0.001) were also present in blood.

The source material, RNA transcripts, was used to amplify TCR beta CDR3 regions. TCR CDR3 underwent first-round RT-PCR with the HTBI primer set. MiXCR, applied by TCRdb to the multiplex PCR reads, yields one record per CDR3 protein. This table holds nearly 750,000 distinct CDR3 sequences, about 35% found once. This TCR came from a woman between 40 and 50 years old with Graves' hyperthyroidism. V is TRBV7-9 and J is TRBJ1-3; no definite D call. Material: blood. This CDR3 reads CASSFFTGNTIYF. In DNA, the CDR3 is TGTGCCAGCAGTTTCTTCACTGGAAACACCATATATTTT.